This T cell receptor beta chain was identified during a study of blood T cells in healthy people across ages. V lost 1 base and J lost 2, with 11 bases in between. Germline V gene data show CDR1 as SEHNR and CDR2 as FQNEAQ (reference sequence). CDR3 size: 15 residues. The authors ran a second PCR of 7 to 11 cycles using a sample-barcoded 5' primer and a J-beta primer mix. Tagging of each cDNA molecule was performed by a template-switch adaptor with 12 random nucleotides. Each single sample gave us at least 2.5 million CDR3-containing paired-end reads. TCRdb reanalysed the 5' RACE reads using MiXCR and keeps one entry per CDR3 protein. The sample has about 970,000 distinct CDR3 sequences, roughly half seen once. The study's findings and limits: Older age coincided with a roughly linear decline in TCR beta diversity per million T cells. Long-lived donors carried more naive CD4+ cells and greater diversity than aged donors.

This clonotype was counted a few times. What it binds is unknown. The clonotype was recovered from a woman aged 55-70 years in good health. Sequencing was performed on blood. The rearrangement links TRBV7-9 to TRBJ2-5; D is possibly TRBD2 (6 bases). The CDR3 here is CASSLVPGGQETQYF. Written as DNA, the CDR3 is TGTGCCAGCAGCTTAGTCCCCGGGGGACAAGAGACCCAGTACTTC.